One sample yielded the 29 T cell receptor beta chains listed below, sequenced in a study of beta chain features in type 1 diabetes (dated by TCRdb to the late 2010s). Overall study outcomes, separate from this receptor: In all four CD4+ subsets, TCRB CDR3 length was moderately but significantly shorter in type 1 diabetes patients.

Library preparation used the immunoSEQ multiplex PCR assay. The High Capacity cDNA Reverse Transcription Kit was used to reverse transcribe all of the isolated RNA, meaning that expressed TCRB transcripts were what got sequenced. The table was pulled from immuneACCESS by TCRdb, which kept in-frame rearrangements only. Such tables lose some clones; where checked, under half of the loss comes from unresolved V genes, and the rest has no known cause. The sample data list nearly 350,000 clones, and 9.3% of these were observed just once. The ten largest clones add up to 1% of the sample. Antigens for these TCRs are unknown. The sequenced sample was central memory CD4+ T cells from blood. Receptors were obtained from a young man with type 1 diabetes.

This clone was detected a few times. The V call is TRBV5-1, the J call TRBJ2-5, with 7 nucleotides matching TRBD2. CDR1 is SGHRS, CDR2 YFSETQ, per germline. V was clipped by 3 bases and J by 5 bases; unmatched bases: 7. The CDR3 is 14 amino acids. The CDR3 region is CASSSLGRRETQYF. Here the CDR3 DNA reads TGCGCCAGCAGCTCACTCGGGAGGAGGGAGACCCAGTACTTC.

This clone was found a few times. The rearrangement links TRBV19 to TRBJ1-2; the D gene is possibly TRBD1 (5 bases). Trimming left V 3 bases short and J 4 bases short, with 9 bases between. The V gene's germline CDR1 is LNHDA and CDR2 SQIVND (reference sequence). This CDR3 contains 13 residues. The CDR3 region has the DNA TGTGCCAGTAGTATGGGACGGAGCTATGGCTACACCTTC. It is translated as CASSMGRSYGYTF.

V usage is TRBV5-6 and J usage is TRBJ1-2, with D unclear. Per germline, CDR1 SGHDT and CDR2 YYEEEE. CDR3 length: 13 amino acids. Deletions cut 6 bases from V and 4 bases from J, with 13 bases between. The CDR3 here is CASKRLVGYGYTF. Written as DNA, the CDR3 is TGTGCCAGCAAGAGACTAGTCGGCTATGGCTACACCTTC.

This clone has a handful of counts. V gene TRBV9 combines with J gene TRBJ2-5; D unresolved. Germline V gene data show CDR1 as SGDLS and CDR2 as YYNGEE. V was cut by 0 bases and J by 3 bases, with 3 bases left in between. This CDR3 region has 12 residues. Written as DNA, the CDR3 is TGTGCCAGCAGCGTAGACGAAGAGACCCAGTACTTC. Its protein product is CASSVDEETQYF.

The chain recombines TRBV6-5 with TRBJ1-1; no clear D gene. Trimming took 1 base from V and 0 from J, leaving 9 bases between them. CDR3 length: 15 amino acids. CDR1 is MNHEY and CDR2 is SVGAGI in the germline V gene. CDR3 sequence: CASSYFREMNTEAFF. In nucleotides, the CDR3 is TGTGCCAGCAGTTACTTCCGAGAAATGAACACTGAAGCTTTCTTT.

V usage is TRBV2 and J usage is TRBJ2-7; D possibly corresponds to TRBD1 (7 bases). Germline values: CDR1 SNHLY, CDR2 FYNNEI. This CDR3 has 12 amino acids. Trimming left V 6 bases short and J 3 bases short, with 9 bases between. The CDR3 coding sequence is TGTGCCAGCAGGCAGGGGGGCTACGAGCAGTACTTC. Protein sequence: CASRQGGYEQYF.

CDR3 nucleotide sequence: TGCGCCAGCAGCCGTTCGACTAGCGGGGGATTCACCGGGGAGCTGTTTTTT. Translated: CASSRSTSGGFTGELFF. This chain uses TRBV4-3 with TRBJ2-2, with TRBD2 identical over 12 bases. CDR1 is LGHNA, CDR2 YSLEER, per germline. The CDR3 has 17 residues. J lost 4 bases, V lost 4 bases, and 7 bases had no gene match.

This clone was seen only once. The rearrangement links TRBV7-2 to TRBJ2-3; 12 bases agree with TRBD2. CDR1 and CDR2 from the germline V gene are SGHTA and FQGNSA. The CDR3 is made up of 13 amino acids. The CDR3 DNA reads TGTGGGACTAGCGGGGCGCCGGGAGATACGCAGTATTTT. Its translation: CGTSGAPGDTQYF.

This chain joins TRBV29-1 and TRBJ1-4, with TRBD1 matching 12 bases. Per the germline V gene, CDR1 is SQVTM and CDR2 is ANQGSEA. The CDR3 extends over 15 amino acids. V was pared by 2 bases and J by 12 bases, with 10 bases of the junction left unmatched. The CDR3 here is CSVEWGQGARRELFF. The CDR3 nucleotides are TGCAGCGTTGAATGGGGACAGGGGGCGAGAAGGGAACTGTTTTTT.

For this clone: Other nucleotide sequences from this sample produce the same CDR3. CDR3 DNA sequence: TGTGCCAGCAGTTCCAGCGGGGGCTCCTACGAGCAGTACTTC. This translates into CASSSSGGSYEQYF. This chain connects TRBV6-5 to TRBJ2-7, with 8 bases matching TRBD2. V shed 4 bases and J 0 bases; nucleotides not matched to a gene: 2. This CDR3 contains 14 residues. Germline CDR1 MNHEY, CDR2 SVGAGI.

This CDR3 is CASSWDTSTDTQYF. DNA of the CDR3: TGTGCCAGCAGCTGGGACACGAGCACAGATACGCAGTATTTT. The chain employs TRBV5-6 and TRBJ2-3, with D perhaps TRBD1 (6 bases). Germline V gives CDR1 SGHDT, CDR2 YYEEEE. The CDR3 has 14 residues. The V end lost 3 bases, the J end lost 0 bases, and 8 bases lay between the germline ends.

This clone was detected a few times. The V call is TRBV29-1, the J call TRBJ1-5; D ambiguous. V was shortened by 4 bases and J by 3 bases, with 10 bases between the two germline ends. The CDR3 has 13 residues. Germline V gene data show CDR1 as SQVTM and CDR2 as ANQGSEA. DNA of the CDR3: TGCAGCGTTGCAAAAACAGACAATCAGCCCCAGCATTTT. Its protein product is CSVAKTDNQPQHF.

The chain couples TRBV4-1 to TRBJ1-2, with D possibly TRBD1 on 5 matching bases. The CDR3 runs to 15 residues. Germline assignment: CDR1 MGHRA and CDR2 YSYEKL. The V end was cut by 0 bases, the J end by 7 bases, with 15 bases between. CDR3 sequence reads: CASSQDPGPRSGYTF. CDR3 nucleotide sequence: TGCGCCAGCAGCCAAGACCCGGGACCTCGGAGTGGCTACACCTTC.

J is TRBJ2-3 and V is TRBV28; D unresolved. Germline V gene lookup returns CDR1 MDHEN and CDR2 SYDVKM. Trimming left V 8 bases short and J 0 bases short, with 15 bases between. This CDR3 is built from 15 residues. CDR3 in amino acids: CASQLAGPSTDTQYF. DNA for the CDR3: TGTGCCAGCCAACTCGCCGGGCCCAGCACAGATACGCAGTATTTT.

This CDR3 is CASTRQGLYNEQFF. CDR3 nucleotides: TGTGCCAGTACAAGACAGGGACTATACAATGAGCAGTTCTTC. The chain couples TRBV19 to TRBJ2-1; TRBD1 or TRBD2 may be the D gene (7 bases each). V dropped 7 bases and J dropped 4 bases, with 14 bases sitting between them. The germline V gene encodes CDR1 LNHDA and CDR2 SQIVND (reference sequence). The CDR3 contains 14 residues.

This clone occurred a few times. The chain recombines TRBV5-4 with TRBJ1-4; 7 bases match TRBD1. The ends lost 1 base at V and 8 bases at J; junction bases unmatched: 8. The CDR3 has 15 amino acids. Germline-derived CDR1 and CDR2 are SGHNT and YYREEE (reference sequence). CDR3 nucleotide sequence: TGTGCCAGCAGCTTGACAGGGGCAAGGAGAGAAAAACTGTTTTTT. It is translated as CASSLTGARREKLFF.

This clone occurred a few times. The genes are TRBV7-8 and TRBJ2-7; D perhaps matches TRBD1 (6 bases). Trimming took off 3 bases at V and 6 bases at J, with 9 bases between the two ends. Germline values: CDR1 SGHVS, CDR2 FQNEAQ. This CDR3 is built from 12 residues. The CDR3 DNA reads TGTGCCAGCAGCTTCCAGGGGCTCGAGCAGTACTTC. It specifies CASSFQGLEQYF.

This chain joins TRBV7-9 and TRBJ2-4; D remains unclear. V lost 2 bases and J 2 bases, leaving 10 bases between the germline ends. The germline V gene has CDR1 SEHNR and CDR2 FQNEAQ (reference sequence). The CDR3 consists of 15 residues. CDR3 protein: CASSLSSISKNIQYF. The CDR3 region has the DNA TGTGCCAGCAGCTTATCGTCGATTTCCAAAAACATTCAGTACTTC.

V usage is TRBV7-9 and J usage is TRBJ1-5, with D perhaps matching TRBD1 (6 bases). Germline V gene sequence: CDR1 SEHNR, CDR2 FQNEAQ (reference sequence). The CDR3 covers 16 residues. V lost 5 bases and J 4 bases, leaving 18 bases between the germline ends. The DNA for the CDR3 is TGTGCCAGCAGCCTTACAACCCAGGGGTCGAATCAGCCCCAGCATTTT. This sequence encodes CASSLTTQGSNQPQHF. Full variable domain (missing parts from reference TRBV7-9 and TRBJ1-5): DTGVSQNPRHKITKRGQNVTFRCDPISEHNRLYWYRQTLGQGPEFLTYFQNEAQLEKSRLLSDRFSAERPKGSFSTLEIQRTEQGDSAMYLCASSLTTQGSNQPQHFGDGTRLSIL.

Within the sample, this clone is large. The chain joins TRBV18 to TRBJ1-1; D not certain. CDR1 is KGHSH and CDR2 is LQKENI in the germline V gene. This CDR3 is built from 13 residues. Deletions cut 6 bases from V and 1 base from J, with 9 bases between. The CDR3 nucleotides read TGTGCCAGCTCCCTCACCTCGAACACTGAAGCTTTCTTT. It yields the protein CASSLTSNTEAFF.

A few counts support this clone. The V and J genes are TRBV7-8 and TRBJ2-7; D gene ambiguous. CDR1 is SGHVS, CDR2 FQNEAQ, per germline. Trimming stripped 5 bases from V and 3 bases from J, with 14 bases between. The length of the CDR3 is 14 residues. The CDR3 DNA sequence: TGTGCCAGCAGCCCGAGGTCCTCGGACTACGAGCAGTACTTC. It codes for CASSPRSSDYEQYF.

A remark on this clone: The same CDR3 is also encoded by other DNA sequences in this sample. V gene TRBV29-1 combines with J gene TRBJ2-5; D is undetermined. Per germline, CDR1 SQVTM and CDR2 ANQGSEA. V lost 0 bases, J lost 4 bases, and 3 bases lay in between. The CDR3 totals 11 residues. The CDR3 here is CSVEDRETQYF. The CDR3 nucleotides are TGCAGCGTTGAAGATCGAGAGACCCAGTACTTC.

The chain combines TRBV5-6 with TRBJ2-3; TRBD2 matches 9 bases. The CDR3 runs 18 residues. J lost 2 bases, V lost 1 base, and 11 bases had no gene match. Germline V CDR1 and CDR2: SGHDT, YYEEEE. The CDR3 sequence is CASSLWGLAGHYTDTQYF. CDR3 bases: TGTGCCAGCAGCTTGTGGGGGCTAGCGGGGCATTACACAGATACGCAGTATTTT.

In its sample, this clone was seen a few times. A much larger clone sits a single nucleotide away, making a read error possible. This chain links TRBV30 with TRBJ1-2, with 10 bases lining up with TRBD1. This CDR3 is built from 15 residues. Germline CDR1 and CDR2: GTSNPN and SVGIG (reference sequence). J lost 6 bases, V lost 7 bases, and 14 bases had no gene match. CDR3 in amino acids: CASPPPGQGNDGYTF. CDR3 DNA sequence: TGTGCCTCCCCACCCCCGGGACAGGGGAACGATGGCTACACCTTC.

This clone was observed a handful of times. The CDR3 DNA follows: TGTGCCAGCAGCTTAGACAGGGGGGCAGATACGCAGTATTTT. Amino acid sequence: CASSLDRGADTQYF. The chain carries TRBV7-2 and TRBJ2-3; 8 bases line up with TRBD1. From germline, CDR1 is SGHTA and CDR2 FQGNSA. This CDR3 is 14 amino acids long. V lost 1 base to trimming and J lost 4 bases; unmatched junction nucleotides: 1.

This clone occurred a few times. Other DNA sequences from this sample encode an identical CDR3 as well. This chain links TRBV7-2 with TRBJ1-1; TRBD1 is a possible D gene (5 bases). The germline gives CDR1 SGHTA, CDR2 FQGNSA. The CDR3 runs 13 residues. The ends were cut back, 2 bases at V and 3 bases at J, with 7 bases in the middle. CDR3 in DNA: TGTGCCAGCAGCTTAATGGGGGACACTGAAGCTTTCTTT. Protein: CASSLMGDTEAFF. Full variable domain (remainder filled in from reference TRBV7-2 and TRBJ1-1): GAGVSQSPSNKVTEKGKDVELRCDPISGHTALYWYRQSLGQGLEFLIYFQGNSAPDKSGLPSDRFSAERTGGSVSTLTIQRTQQEDSAVYLCASSLMGDTEAFFGQGTRLTVV.

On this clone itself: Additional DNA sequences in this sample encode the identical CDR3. The CDR3 DNA reads as TGTGCCAGCAGCTTTCCTGATTCACCCCTCCACTTT. Translated: CASSFPDSPLHF. The genes are TRBV11-2 and TRBJ1-6; the D is unclear. V lost 3 bases, J lost 8 bases, and 5 bases lay in between. In germline, CDR1 is SGHAT, CDR2 FQNNGV. The CDR3 loop spans 12 amino acids.

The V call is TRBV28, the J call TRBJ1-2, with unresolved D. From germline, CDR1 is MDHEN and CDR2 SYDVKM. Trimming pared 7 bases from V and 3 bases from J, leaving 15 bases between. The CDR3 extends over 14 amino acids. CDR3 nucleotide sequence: TGTGCCAGCACCGGCTCGCCAGACTACTATGGCTACACCTTC. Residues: CASTGSPDYYGYTF.

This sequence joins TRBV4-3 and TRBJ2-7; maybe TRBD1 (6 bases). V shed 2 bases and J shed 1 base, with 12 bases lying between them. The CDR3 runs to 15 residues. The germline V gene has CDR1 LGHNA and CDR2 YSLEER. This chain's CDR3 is CASSQYMDRSYEQYF. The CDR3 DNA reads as TGCGCCAGCAGCCAATACATGGACAGATCCTACGAGCAGTACTTC.